This is a list of T cell receptor beta chains from one sample in a study of blood T cell repertoires in COVID-19. The assay was immunoSEQ multiplex PCR, and TCRdb's table has in-frame clones only and misses some. The table shows roughly 250,000 clones, with roughly 86% occurring only once. Material for sequencing was PBMCs or T cells enriched from blood (not recorded which). These receptors came from a woman aged 45-60 years who had recovered from COVID-19. CDR3s include the opening cysteine and the closing phenylalanine or tryptophan.

cdr3_aa	cdr3_length	v_call	j_call
CATSDPSGRAYNEQFF	16	TRBV24-1	TRBJ2-1
CASETGGYGYTF	12	TRBV5-6	TRBJ1-2
CASTPARGSYNEQFF	15	TRBV27	TRBJ2-1
CASRGGISGTIYF	13	TRBV7-2	TRBJ1-3
CASSQHPGTGALDTQYF	17	TRBV4-1	TRBJ2-3
CASSSAGGQYYEQYF	15	TRBV5-4	TRBJ2-7
CASSTTGLSYNEQFF	15	TRBV7-3	TRBJ2-1
CASSLRSGTTDTQYF	15	TRBV7-3	TRBJ2-3
CAISELGQSNQPQHF	15	TRBV10-3	TRBJ1-5
CASSGRRNYGYTF	13	TRBV28	TRBJ1-2
CASSVASHYEQYF	13	TRBV9	TRBJ2-7
CASSPQTIHNEQFF	14	TRBV3-1/TRBV3-2	TRBJ2-1
CASSPRRLAGPPYNEQFF	18	TRBV18	TRBJ2-1
CASSWGLAGGFSDTQYF	17	TRBV11-2	TRBJ2-3
CSAREELVTGELFF	14	TRBV29-1	TRBJ2-2
CASSLGLAGGLSTDTQYF	18	TRBV18	TRBJ2-3